These T cell receptor beta chains were read from a single sample in a study of cytomegalovirus exposure and HLA in healthy donors. Produced via immunoSEQ multiplex PCR; TCRdb's table is partial and in-frame only. Of about 130,000 clones listed, around 72% are singletons. The sequencing input was PBMCs. The source of these receptors is a man in his thirties or forties in good health and CMV-seronegative. Each CDR3 is given with its conserved first and last residue. Fields, in order: V gene, clone size, D gene, J gene, CDR3 DNA, CDR3 protein. D genes are given only for firm matches. The size of a clone is reported for some rows only, either as once, few or many, or as a class for expanded clones.

v_call: TRBV19
clone_size: .
d_call: .
j_call: TRBJ1-2
cdr3_nt: TGTGCCAGTAGTCGGGACAATAACTATGGCTACACCTTC
cdr3_aa: CASSRDNNYGYTF

v_call: TRBV4-1
clone_size: .
d_call: .
j_call: TRBJ1-5
cdr3_nt: TGCGCCAGCAGCCAAGATCACGGGTGGGGCAATCAGCCCCAGCATTTT
cdr3_aa: CASSQDHGWGNQPQHF

v_call: TRBV18
clone_size: .
d_call: TRBD2
j_call: TRBJ2-7
cdr3_nt: TGTGCCAGCTCACCACCGGGTAAGGGAGGGTACGAGCAGTACTTC
cdr3_aa: CASSPPGKGGYEQYF

v_call: TRBV28
clone_size: .
d_call: TRBD1
j_call: TRBJ2-7
cdr3_nt: TGTGCCAGCAGAGATACAGGGGGCGCGACCCTCTACGAGCAGTACTTC
cdr3_aa: CASRDTGGATLYEQYF

v_call: TRBV5-1
clone_size: .
d_call: .
j_call: TRBJ2-7
cdr3_nt: TGCGCCAGCAGCTTGGTGGCAGGGTACGAGCAGTACTTC
cdr3_aa: CASSLVAGYEQYF

v_call: TRBV6-1
clone_size: .
d_call: .
j_call: TRBJ1-1
cdr3_nt: TGTGCCAGCAGGCGGACTGAAGCTTTCTTT
cdr3_aa: CASRRTEAFF

v_call: TRBV5-6
clone_size: .
d_call: .
j_call: TRBJ2-5
cdr3_nt: TGTGCCAGCAACCCCGGGACTTCCGAAGAGACCCAGTACTTC
cdr3_aa: CASNPGTSEETQYF

v_call: TRBV7-9
clone_size: .
d_call: .
j_call: TRBJ1-2
cdr3_nt: TGTGCCAGCAGCCCGAGTACGCCTTCGATGAGCGGCTACACCTTC
cdr3_aa: CASSPSTPSMSGYTF

v_call: TRBV7-9
clone_size: .
d_call: TRBD1
j_call: TRBJ1-1
cdr3_nt: TGTTCCAGCAGCCGGACAGGGTTGGATGCTTTCTTT
cdr3_aa: CSSSRTGLDAFF

v_call: TRBV2
clone_size: .
d_call: .
j_call: TRBJ1-1
cdr3_nt: TGTGCCAGCAGCGTCGACAGAGAGAACACTGAAGCTTTCTTT
cdr3_aa: CASSVDRENTEAFF

v_call: TRBV10-3
clone_size: .
d_call: .
j_call: TRBJ1-4
cdr3_nt: TGTGCCATCAGTGATGGCAGGGAGGGAGAAAAACTGTTTTTT
cdr3_aa: CAISDGREGEKLFF

v_call: TRBV11-2
clone_size: .
d_call: TRBD2
j_call: TRBJ2-7
cdr3_nt: TGTGCCAGCAGCTTAGAGTTCGGGGGGGGTTGGGCCTACGAGCAGTACTTC
cdr3_aa: CASSLEFGGGWAYEQYF

v_call: TRBV27
clone_size: .
d_call: TRBD2
j_call: TRBJ2-5
cdr3_nt: TGTGCCAGCAGTCCCAGACCCGGACTAGCGGGGGCGGAGACCCAGTACTTC
cdr3_aa: CASSPRPGLAGAETQYF

v_call: TRBV7-2
clone_size: .
d_call: .
j_call: TRBJ1-2
cdr3_nt: TGTGCCAGCAGCACAACAGGTTCCCCCTATGGCTACACCTTC
cdr3_aa: CASSTTGSPYGYTF

v_call: TRBV7-3
clone_size: few
d_call: TRBD1
j_call: TRBJ2-1
cdr3_nt: TGTGCCAGCAGCTCCACAGGGGGCTCCTACAATGAGCAGTTCTTC
cdr3_aa: CASSSTGGSYNEQFF

v_call: TRBV28
clone_size: .
d_call: TRBD2
j_call: TRBJ2-3
cdr3_nt: TGTGCCAGCACCCCAGGACTAGTTCCAGATACGCAGTATTTT
cdr3_aa: CASTPGLVPDTQYF

v_call: TRBV7-9
clone_size: few
d_call: TRBD2
j_call: TRBJ2-3
cdr3_nt: TGTGCCAGCAGCTTAGTAGCGGGGGACACAGATACGCAGTATTTT
cdr3_aa: CASSLVAGDTDTQYF

v_call: TRBV27
clone_size: .
d_call: TRBD1
j_call: TRBJ2-2
cdr3_nt: TGTGCCAGCAGTTTATCGAGACAGGGCGAGCTGTTTTTT
cdr3_aa: CASSLSRQGELFF

v_call: TRBV11-2
clone_size: .
d_call: .
j_call: TRBJ2-3
cdr3_nt: TGTGCCAGCAGCCCCATCGGGGGTGCCGCAGATACGCAGTATTTT
cdr3_aa: CASSPIGGAADTQYF

v_call: TRBV6-4
clone_size: .
d_call: TRBD1
j_call: TRBJ2-3
cdr3_nt: TGTGCCAGCAGTGAGGGACAGGGGCACGATACGCAGTATTTT
cdr3_aa: CASSEGQGHDTQYF

v_call: TRBV6-5
clone_size: .
d_call: TRBD2
j_call: TRBJ2-3
cdr3_nt: TGTGCCAGCAGTTATGGGACTAGCGATAGCACAGATACGCAGTATTTT
cdr3_aa: CASSYGTSDSTDTQYF

v_call: TRBV10-3
clone_size: .
d_call: TRBD2
j_call: TRBJ2-7
cdr3_nt: TGTGCCATCAGTCCCTCGGGGGGGGCGGATTACTACGAGCAGTACTTC
cdr3_aa: CAISPSGGADYYEQYF

v_call: TRBV27
clone_size: .
d_call: .
j_call: TRBJ2-7
cdr3_nt: TGTGCCAGCAGTTTATCCTTGGATCCTGCGGGTAAAATCTCCTACGAGCAGTACTTC
cdr3_aa: CASSLSLDPAGKISYEQYF

v_call: TRBV27
clone_size: .
d_call: .
j_call: TRBJ1-5
cdr3_nt: TGTGCCAGCAGTGTGGGGGGGGATCAGCCCCAGCATTTT
cdr3_aa: CASSVGGDQPQHF